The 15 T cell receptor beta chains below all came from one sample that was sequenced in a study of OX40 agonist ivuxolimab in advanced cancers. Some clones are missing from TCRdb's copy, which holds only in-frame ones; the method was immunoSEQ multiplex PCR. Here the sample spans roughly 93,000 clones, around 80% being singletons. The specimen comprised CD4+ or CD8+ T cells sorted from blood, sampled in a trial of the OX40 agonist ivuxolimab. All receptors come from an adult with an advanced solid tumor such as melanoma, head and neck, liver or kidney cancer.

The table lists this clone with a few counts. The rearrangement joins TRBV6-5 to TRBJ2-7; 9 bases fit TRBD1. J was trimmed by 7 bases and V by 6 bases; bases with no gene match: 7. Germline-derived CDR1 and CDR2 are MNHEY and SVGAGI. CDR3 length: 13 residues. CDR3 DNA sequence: TGTGCCAGCAGGCCACAGGGGGCAGGAGAGCAGTACTTC. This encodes CASRPQGAGEQYF.

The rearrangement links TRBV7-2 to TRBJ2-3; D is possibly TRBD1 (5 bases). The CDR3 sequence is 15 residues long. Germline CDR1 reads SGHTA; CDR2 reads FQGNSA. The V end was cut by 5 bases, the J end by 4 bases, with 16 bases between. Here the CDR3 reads CASSPQGGAADTQYF. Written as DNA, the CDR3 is TGTGCCAGCAGCCCCCAGGGTGGGGCCGCAGATACGCAGTATTTT.

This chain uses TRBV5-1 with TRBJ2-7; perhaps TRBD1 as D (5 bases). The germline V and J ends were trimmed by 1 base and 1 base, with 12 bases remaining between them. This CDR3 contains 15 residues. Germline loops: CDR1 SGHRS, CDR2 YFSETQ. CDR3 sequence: CASSLWGEISYEQYF. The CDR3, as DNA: TGCGCCAGCAGCTTGTGGGGCGAAATATCCTACGAGCAGTACTTC.

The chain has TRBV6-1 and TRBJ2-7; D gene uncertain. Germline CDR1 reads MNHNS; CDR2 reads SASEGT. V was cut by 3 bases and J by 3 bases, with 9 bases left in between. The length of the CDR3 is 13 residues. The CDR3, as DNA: TGTGCCAGCAGTGAGGGCAGCTACTACGAGCAGTACTTC. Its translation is CASSEGSYYEQYF.

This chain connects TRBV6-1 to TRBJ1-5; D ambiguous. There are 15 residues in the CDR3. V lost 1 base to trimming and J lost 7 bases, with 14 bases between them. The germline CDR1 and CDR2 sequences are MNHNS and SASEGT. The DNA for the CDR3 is TGTGCCAGCAGTGAAGAGGTGGGAGCGAGGCAGCCCCAGCATTTT. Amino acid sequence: CASSEEVGARQPQHF.

Here the CDR3 reads CASSSMNRGQEEKLFF. In DNA, the CDR3 is TGTGCCAGCAGCAGTATGAACAGGGGGCAGGAGGAAAAACTGTTTTTT. V is TRBV5-6 and J is TRBJ1-4, with 9 bases aligning to TRBD1. Germline CDR1 SGHDT, CDR2 YYEEEE. The CDR3 covers 16 residues. After removal of 4 bases from V and 8 bases from J, the junction contained 12 bases not matched to a gene.

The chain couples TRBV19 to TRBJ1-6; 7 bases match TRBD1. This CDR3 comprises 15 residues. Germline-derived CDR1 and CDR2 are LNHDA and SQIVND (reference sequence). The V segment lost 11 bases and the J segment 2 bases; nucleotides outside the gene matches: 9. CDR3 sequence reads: CAGPRGPAYNSPLHF. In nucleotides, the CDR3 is TGTGCCGGCCCGAGGGGGCCGGCCTATAATTCACCCCTCCACTTT.

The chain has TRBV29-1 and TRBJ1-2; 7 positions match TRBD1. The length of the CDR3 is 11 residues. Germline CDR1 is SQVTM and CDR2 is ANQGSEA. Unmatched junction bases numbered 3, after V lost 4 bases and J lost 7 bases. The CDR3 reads CSVAQGPGYTF. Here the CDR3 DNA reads TGCAGCGTTGCACAGGGGCCTGGCTACACCTTC.

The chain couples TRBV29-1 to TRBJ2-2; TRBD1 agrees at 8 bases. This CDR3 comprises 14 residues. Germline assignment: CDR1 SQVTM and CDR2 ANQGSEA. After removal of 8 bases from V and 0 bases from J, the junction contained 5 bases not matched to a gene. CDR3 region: CSSQGETNTGELFF. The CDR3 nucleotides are TGCAGCTCACAGGGGGAGACGAACACCGGGGAGCTGTTTTTT.

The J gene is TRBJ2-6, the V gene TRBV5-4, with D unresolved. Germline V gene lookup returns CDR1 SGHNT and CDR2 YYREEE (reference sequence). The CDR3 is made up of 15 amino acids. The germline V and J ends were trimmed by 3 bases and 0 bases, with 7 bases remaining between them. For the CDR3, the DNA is TGTGCCAGCAGCTCACACTCCTCTGGGGCCAACGTCCTGACTTTC. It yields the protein CASSSHSSGANVLTF.

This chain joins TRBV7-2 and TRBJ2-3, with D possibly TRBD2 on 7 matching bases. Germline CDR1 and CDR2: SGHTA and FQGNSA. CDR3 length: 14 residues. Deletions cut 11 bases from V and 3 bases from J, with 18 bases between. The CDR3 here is CASWRGLETDTQYF. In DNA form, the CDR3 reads TGTGCCTCCTGGCGGGGGCTCGAAACAGATACGCAGTATTTT.

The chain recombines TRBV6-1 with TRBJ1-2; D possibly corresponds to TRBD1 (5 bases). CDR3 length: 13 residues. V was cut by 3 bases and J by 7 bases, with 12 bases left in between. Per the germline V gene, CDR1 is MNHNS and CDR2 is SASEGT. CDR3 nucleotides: TGTGCCAGCAGTGATGGGCAGGGACTTGGCTACACCTTC. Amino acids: CASSDGQGLGYTF.

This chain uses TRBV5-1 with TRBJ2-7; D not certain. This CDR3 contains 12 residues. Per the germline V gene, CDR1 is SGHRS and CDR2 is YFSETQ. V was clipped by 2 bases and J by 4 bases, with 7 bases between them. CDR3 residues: CASSFGPYEQYF. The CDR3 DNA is TGCGCCAGCAGCTTCGGGCCGTACGAGCAGTACTTC. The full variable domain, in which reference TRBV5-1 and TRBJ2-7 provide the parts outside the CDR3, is KAGVTQTPRYLIKTRGQQVTLSCSPISGHRSVSWYQQTPGQGLQFLFEYFSETQRNKGNFPGRFSGRQFSNSRSEMNVSTLELGDSALYLCASSFGPYEQYFGPGTRLTVT.

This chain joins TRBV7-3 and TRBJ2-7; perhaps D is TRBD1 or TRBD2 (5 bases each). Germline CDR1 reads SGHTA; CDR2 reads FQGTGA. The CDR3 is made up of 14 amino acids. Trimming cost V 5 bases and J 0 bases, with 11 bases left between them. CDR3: CASSTGPTSYEQYF. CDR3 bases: TGTGCCAGCAGCACGGGACCTACCTCCTACGAGCAGTACTTC.

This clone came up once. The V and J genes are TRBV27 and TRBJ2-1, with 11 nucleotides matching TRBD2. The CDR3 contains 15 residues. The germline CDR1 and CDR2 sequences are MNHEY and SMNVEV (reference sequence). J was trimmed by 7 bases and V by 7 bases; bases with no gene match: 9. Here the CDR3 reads CASTLAGGRGNEQFF. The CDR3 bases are TGTGCCAGCACCTTAGCGGGGGGGCGGGGGAATGAGCAGTTCTTC.